The next 32 T cell receptor beta chains were all read from a single sample in a study of early T cells in non-severe SARS-CoV-2 infection. TCRdb fed the 5' RACE reads into MiXCR, producing one record per CDR3 protein. The profile covers 75,000 to 100,000 distinct CDR3 sequences, with around 15% appearing a single time and approximately 11% taken by the ten largest. The source material was whole blood. The receptors come from an adult who was a healthcare worker with PCR-confirmed SARS-CoV-2 infection or an uninfected control (not recorded which).

This clonotype was counted a few times. This chain connects TRBV7-2 to TRBJ1-4, with 8 positions matching TRBD1. With 1 base clipped from V and 7 bases from J, the junction kept 2 bases outside the gene matches. The CDR3 is made up of 14 amino acids. Per germline, CDR1 SGHTA and CDR2 FQGNSA. CDR3 sequence: CASSLDRGSEKLFF. CDR3 bases: TGTGCCAGCAGCTTAGACAGGGGGAGTGAAAAACTGTTTTTT.

The sample holds a few counts of this clonotype. This rearrangement joins TRBV3-1 to TRBJ1-3; D is unclear. CDR3 length: 14 residues. V was trimmed by 2 bases and J by 4 bases, leaving 9 bases between them. Germline V gives CDR1 LGHDT, CDR2 YNNKEL (reference sequence). CDR3 protein: CASSQKPGGNTIYF. CDR3 sequence (DNA): TGTGCCAGCAGCCAAAAACCGGGGGGAAACACCATATATTTT.

The chain is built from TRBV11-2 and TRBJ2-2, with D perhaps TRBD1 (5 bases). This CDR3 has 14 amino acids. V gave up 5 bases and J gave up 4 bases, with 11 bases separating them. Germline values: CDR1 SGHAT, CDR2 FQNNGV. The CDR3 loop reads CASSPLDSTGELFF. The CDR3 DNA is TGTGCCAGCAGCCCCCTCGACAGCACCGGGGAGCTGTTTTTT.

This clonotype was observed a few times. The chain carries TRBV4-1 and TRBJ2-7, with 10 bases fitting TRBD2. From germline, CDR1 is MGHRA and CDR2 YSYEKL. The CDR3 length is 19 residues. The trim removed 4 bases at V and 5 bases at J, leaving 20 bases unmatched. CDR3 region: CASSLKPGQPSGGVNEQYF. CDR3 bases: TGCGCCAGCAGCCTAAAACCGGGACAGCCTAGCGGGGGTGTCAACGAGCAGTACTTC.

This clonotype appeared a single time. The chain carries TRBV5-1 and TRBJ1-4; a possible D gene is TRBD1 (5 bases). V was trimmed by 4 bases and J by 2 bases, leaving 15 bases between them. The germline CDR1 and CDR2 sequences are SGHRS and YFSETQ. This CDR3 has 16 residues. In nucleotides, the CDR3 is TGCGCCAGCAGCCCAGTTGGGGGATGGACTAATGAAAAACTGTTTTTT. This translates into CASSPVGGWTNEKLFF.

This clonotype has at least ten counts. The chain employs TRBV7-8 and TRBJ2-2; 8 positions match TRBD2. The V segment lost 5 bases and the J segment 10 bases; nucleotides outside the gene matches: 6. The CDR3 extends over 13 amino acids. CDR1 and CDR2 (germline): SGHVS, FQNEAQ. In DNA form, the CDR3 reads TGTGCCAGCAGCCTCGGGGGGGTATTGGAGCTGTTTTTT. Translation: CASSLGGVLELFF.

This clonotype was picked up one time. The chain joins TRBV6-5 to TRBJ2-7; the D gene could be TRBD1 or TRBD2 (7 bases each). In germline, CDR1 is MNHEY, CDR2 SVGAGI. V lost 0 bases and J lost 2, with 14 bases in between. The CDR3 spans 16 residues. The CDR3 sequence: CASSYSLAGGAYEQYF. The CDR3 bases are TGTGCCAGCAGTTACTCCCTTGCAGGGGGGGCCTACGAGCAGTACTTC.

The rearrangement uses TRBV12-3 or TRBV12-4 and TRBJ2-2; tentatively, D is TRBD2 (5 bases). Trimming removed 7 bases from V and 6 bases from J, with 27 bases in between. This CDR3 has 18 residues. CDR3 nucleotides: TGTGCCAGCATCCAACATGGCCTACTAGAAAGAAAGGCCGGGGAGCTGTTTTTT. The encoded protein is CASIQHGLLERKAGELFF.

V gene TRBV4-3 combines with J gene TRBJ2-7; maybe TRBD2 (7 bases). The CDR3 extends over 16 amino acids. Per the germline V gene, CDR1 is LGHNA and CDR2 is YSLEER. V was shortened by 0 bases and J by 5 bases, with 17 bases between the two germline ends. CDR3 nucleotide sequence: TGCGCCAGCAGCCAAGATATGGGGGGGCTAGACCACGAGCAGTACTTC. Protein sequence: CASSQDMGGLDHEQYF.

This chain links TRBV5-1 with TRBJ2-3; D may be TRBD2 (7 bases). The CDR3 has 15 amino acids. Germline V gene sequence: CDR1 SGHRS, CDR2 YFSETQ. V was trimmed by 3 bases and J by 3 bases, leaving 14 bases between them. This chain's CDR3 is CASSSRRGATDTQYF. The CDR3 bases are TGCGCCAGCAGCTCCCGCCGGGGGGCGACAGATACGCAGTATTTT.

V is TRBV29-1 and J is TRBJ2-2; D gene unclear. Trimming took 4 bases from V and 5 from J, leaving 11 bases between them. Germline CDR1 and CDR2: SQVTM and ANQGSEA. This CDR3 region has 13 residues. The CDR3 spells CSVGTAVTGELFF. The CDR3 DNA reads TGCAGCGTTGGGACGGCAGTTACCGGGGAGCTGTTTTTT.

The chain joins TRBV3-1 to TRBJ1-1; possible D gene TRBD1, 6 bases. This CDR3 has 12 residues. V lost 4 bases and J 10 bases, leaving 13 bases between the germline ends. Germline CDR1 and CDR2: LGHDT and YNNKEL (reference sequence). The CDR3 DNA sequence: TGTGCCAGCAGCCCAGAGGTAGGGGGAGCTTTCTTT. This translates into CASSPEVGGAFF.

This clonotype showed up just a few times. The chain is built from TRBV5-6 and TRBJ1-3; a weak D match, TRBD1 (5 bases). Germline values: CDR1 SGHDT, CDR2 YYEEEE. CDR3 length: 14 amino acids. Trimming cost V 2 bases and J 7 bases, with 13 bases left between them. In DNA form, the CDR3 reads TGTGCCAGCAGCTTAAGGGCCCCAGGGAACACCATATATTTT. It codes for CASSLRAPGNTIYF. Using reference TRBV5-6 and TRBJ1-3 for the parts outside the CDR3, the full variable domain is DAGVTQSPTHLIKTRGQQVTLRCSPKSGHDTVSWYQQALGQGPQFIFQYYEEEERQRGNFPDRFSGHQFPNYSSELNVNALLLGDSALYLCASSLRAPGNTIYFGEGSWLTVV.

This clonotype was seen only a few times. The chain recombines TRBV29-1 with TRBJ2-5; D is uncertain. V was pared by 2 bases and J by 5 bases, with 12 bases between. Looked up from germline, CDR1 is SQVTM and CDR2 is ANQGSEA. The CDR3 is 13 residues long. The CDR3 nucleotides are TGCAGCGTTGAAAGCCGTTTCGGGGAGACCCAGTACTTC. It translates to CSVESRFGETQYF.

This clonotype was seen many times. The chain uses TRBV4-3 and TRBJ1-6; the match to TRBD1 covers 7 bases. This CDR3 contains 13 residues. Germline V gene sequence: CDR1 LGHNA, CDR2 YSLEER. V was pared by 4 bases and J by 8 bases, with 2 bases of the junction left unmatched. This CDR3 reads CASSRDRHSPLHF. CDR3 DNA sequence: TGCGCCAGCAGCCGGGACAGACATTCACCCCTCCACTTT.

The chain combines TRBV5-4 with TRBJ2-1, with 8 bases identical to TRBD2. J gave up 4 bases and V 3 bases, and 6 bases lay outside the gene matches. CDR1 and CDR2 (germline): SGHNT, YYREEE (reference sequence). There are 15 residues in the CDR3. This CDR3 is CASSSGIAGYNEQFF. The CDR3 bases are TGTGCCAGCAGCTCCGGTATAGCGGGGTACAATGAGCAGTTCTTC. The full variable domain, its missing parts supplied by reference TRBV5-4 and TRBJ2-1, is ETGVTQSPTHLIKTRGQQVTLRCSSQSGHNTVSWYQQALGQGPQFIFQYYREEENGRGNFPPRFSGLQFPNYSSELNVNALELDDSALYLCASSSGIAGYNEQFFGPGTRLTVL.

The gene calls are TRBV29-1 and TRBJ1-1; 10 bases are shared with TRBD1. Germline CDR1 SQVTM, CDR2 ANQGSEA. V shed 0 bases, J shed 4 bases, and the junction held 2 bases outside the gene matches. The CDR3 totals 14 residues. The CDR3 DNA reads as TGCAGCGTTGAAGAGGACAGGGGGGGCACTGAAGCTTTCTTT. Its translation is CSVEEDRGGTEAFF.

The chain recombines TRBV29-1 with TRBJ1-1; D ambiguous. V lost 1 base and J lost 3, with 12 bases in between. The CDR3 contains 14 residues. The germline V gene has CDR1 SQVTM and CDR2 ANQGSEA. CDR3 coding DNA: TGCAGCGTTGAAGTTCGGGGTTACGACACTGAAGCTTTCTTT. This sequence encodes CSVEVRGYDTEAFF.

The rearrangement links TRBV6-2 or TRBV6-3 to TRBJ1-5; 10 positions match TRBD1. J was trimmed by 7 bases and V by 6 bases; bases with no gene match: 12. Germline V CDR1 and CDR2: MNHEY, SVGEGT. The CDR3 covers 16 residues. Written as DNA, the CDR3 is TGTGCCAGCAGAACCGGGACAGGGGACGTCGGCCAGCCCCAGCATTTT. Translating gives CASRTGTGDVGQPQHF.

This clonotype was observed a handful of times. The gene calls are TRBV10-2 and TRBJ1-2, with D possibly matching TRBD1 (5 bases). CDR3 length: 13 amino acids. The V gene lost 4 bases and the J gene lost 4 bases, with 10 bases spanning the gap. CDR1 WSHSY and CDR2 SAAADI come from the germline V gene. Here the CDR3 DNA reads TGCGCCAGCAGTGGAGGGGAGTCCTATGGCTACACCTTC. It yields the protein CASSGGESYGYTF.

The V and J genes are TRBV6-5 and TRBJ1-3; D not resolved. The CDR3 is made up of 15 amino acids. Germline-derived CDR1 and CDR2 are MNHEY and SVGAGI. The V end was cut by 6 bases, the J end by 1 base, with 13 bases between. The chain's CDR3 is CASSPTASSGNTIYF. CDR3 nucleotide sequence: TGTGCCAGCAGCCCAACAGCCTCTTCTGGAAACACCATATATTTT.

This clonotype has only a few counts. The chain couples TRBV5-4 to TRBJ2-7, with TRBD2 as a possible D gene (5 bases). CDR3 length equals 14 residues. In germline, CDR1 is SGHNT, CDR2 YYREEE (reference sequence). Trimming cost V 3 bases and J 2 bases, with 12 bases left between them. CDR3 loop: CASSSAGVAYEQYF. For the CDR3, the DNA is TGTGCCAGCAGCTCGGCCGGGGTAGCCTACGAGCAGTACTTC. Full variable domain (outside the CDR3, taken from reference TRBV5-4 and TRBJ2-7): ETGVTQSPTHLIKTRGQQVTLRCSSQSGHNTVSWYQQALGQGPQFIFQYYREEENGRGNFPPRFSGLQFPNYSSELNVNALELDDSALYLCASSSAGVAYEQYFGPGTRLTVT.

In the case of this clonotype: A much larger clone differs from this one at a single base, so this may be a read error. This chain connects TRBV29-1 to TRBJ2-3, with D maybe TRBD2 (5 bases). Per the germline V gene, CDR1 is SQVTM and CDR2 is ANQGSEA. The CDR3 has 13 amino acids. The chain's CDR3 is CSAAGGGTDTRYF. The DNA of the CDR3 is TGCAGCGCTGCCGGTGGAGGCACAGATACGCGGTATTTT.

The genes are TRBV7-9 and TRBJ1-5; D call uncertain. This CDR3 has 13 residues. Deletions cut 1 base from V and 5 bases from J, with 6 bases between. The germline V gene encodes CDR1 SEHNR and CDR2 FQNEAQ (reference sequence). CDR3: CASSLGFDQPQHF. In DNA form, the CDR3 reads TGTGCCAGCAGCTTAGGATTCGATCAGCCCCAGCATTTT.

This clonotype came up a few times. This sequence joins TRBV9 and TRBJ2-3; D is perhaps TRBD2 (5 bases). With 0 bases removed from V and 3 bases from J, the gap between germline ends came to 14 bases. The CDR3 extends over 16 amino acids. Germline values: CDR1 SGDLS, CDR2 YYNGEE. This chain's CDR3 is CASSVAGNLGTDTQYF. CDR3 sequence (DNA): TGTGCCAGCAGCGTAGCCGGGAACTTAGGGACAGATACGCAGTATTTT.

The genes are TRBV5-1 and TRBJ2-7, with 8 bases matching TRBD2. V lost 4 bases and J lost 4; bases outside the gene matches: 10. The CDR3 sequence is 15 residues long. From germline, CDR1 is SGHRS and CDR2 YFSETQ. CDR3 in amino acids: CASSPRAGDVYEQYF. As DNA, the CDR3 is TGCGCCAGCAGCCCTCGAGCGGGGGATGTATACGAGCAGTACTTC.

This clonotype was recorded only once. This rearrangement joins TRBV10-3 to TRBJ1-1; D not resolved. CDR3 length equals 15 residues. Germline V gene data show CDR1 as ENHRY and CDR2 as SYGVKD. V lost 0 bases and J 5 bases, leaving 13 bases between the germline ends. CDR3 DNA: TGTGCCATCAGTGAGTCCTTGGGGAGGGCAACTGAAGCTTTCTTT. This sequence encodes CAISESLGRATEAFF.

This clonotype was seen more than once but under ten times. This chain joins TRBV5-1 and TRBJ2-3; TRBD2 matches at 14 bases. Germline CDR1 and CDR2: SGHRS and YFSETQ. The CDR3 extends over 18 amino acids. The V and J ends lost 3 bases and 0 bases, in that order; junction bases with no gene match: 6. In DNA form, the CDR3 reads TGCGCCAGCAGCTCCGGACTAGCGGGGGGCCGAAGCACAGATACGCAGTATTTT. It is translated as CASSSGLAGGRSTDTQYF.

In its sample, this clonotype was seen once. J is TRBJ1-1 and V is TRBV6-2 or TRBV6-3; TRBD1 is a possible D gene (6 bases). In germline, CDR1 is MNHEY, CDR2 SVGEGT. Trimming took 10 bases from V and 4 from J, leaving 10 bases between them. The CDR3 has 11 residues. CDR3 in DNA: TGTGCCACTACACAGGGCACTGAAGCTTTCTTT. This sequence encodes CATTQGTEAFF.

At least ten counts were recorded for this clonotype. This chain connects TRBV7-9 to TRBJ2-7, with unresolved D. From germline, CDR1 is SEHNR and CDR2 FQNEAQ (reference sequence). Trimming took 3 bases from V and 1 from J, leaving 7 bases between them. The CDR3 totals 13 residues. The CDR3 coding sequence is TGTGCCAGCAGCTTCACCTATTCCTACGAGCAGTACTTC. It codes for CASSFTYSYEQYF.

This clonotype was detected only a few times. The CDR3 sequence is CASSSGFEGQYNEQFF. For the CDR3, the DNA is TGTGCCAGCAGCTCAGGATTTGAGGGGCAGTACAATGAGCAGTTCTTC. The chain uses TRBV7-3 and TRBJ2-1; either TRBD1 or TRBD2 may fit D (5 bases each). The CDR3 is made up of 16 amino acids. CDR1 is SGHTA, CDR2 FQGTGA, per germline. The V gene lost 4 bases and the J gene lost 4 bases, with 17 bases spanning the gap.

This clonotype came up a few times. V gene TRBV4-1 combines with J gene TRBJ1-1; no definite D call. The germline CDR1 and CDR2 sequences are MGHRA and YSYEKL. The length of the CDR3 is 12 residues. Trimming took 0 bases from V and 1 from J, leaving 0 bases between them. CDR3 in DNA: TGCGCCAGCAGCCAAGAGAACACTGAAGCTTTCTTT. Translating it yields CASSQENTEAFF.